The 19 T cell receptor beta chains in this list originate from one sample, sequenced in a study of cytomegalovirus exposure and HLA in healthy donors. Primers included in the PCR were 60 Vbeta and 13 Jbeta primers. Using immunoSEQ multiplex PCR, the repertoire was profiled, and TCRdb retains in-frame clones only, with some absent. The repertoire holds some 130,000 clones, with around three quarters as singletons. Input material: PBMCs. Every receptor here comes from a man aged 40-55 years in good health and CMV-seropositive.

The chain's CDR3 is CASSREGDTGELFF. The DNA of the CDR3 is TGTGCCAGCTCACGTGAGGGGGACACCGGGGAGCTGTTTTTT. The chain has TRBV18 and TRBJ2-2, with D possibly matching TRBD1 (6 bases). CDR1 is KGHSH and CDR2 is LQKENI in the germline V gene. With 4 bases removed from V and 3 bases from J, the gap between germline ends came to 9 bases. The CDR3 runs to 14 residues.

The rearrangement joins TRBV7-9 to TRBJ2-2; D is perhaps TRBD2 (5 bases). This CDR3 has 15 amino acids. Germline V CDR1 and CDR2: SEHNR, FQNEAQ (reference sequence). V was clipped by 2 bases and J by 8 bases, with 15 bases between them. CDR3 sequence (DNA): TGTGCCAGCAGCTTATTCGGGGTCCGGAATGGGGAGCTGTTTTTT. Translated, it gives CASSLFGVRNGELFF.

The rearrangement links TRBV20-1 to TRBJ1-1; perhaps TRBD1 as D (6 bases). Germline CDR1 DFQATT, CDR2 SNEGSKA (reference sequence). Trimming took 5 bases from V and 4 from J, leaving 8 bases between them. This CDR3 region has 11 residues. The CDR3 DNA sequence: TGCAGTGCTTCGGACAGCACTGAAGCTTTCTTT. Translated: CSASDSTEAFF.

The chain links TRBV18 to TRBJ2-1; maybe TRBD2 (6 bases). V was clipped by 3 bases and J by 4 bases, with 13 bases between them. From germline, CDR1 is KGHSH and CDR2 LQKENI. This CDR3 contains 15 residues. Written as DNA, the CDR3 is TGTGCCAGCTCACCCAGGACTACCTCTTACAATGAGCAGTTCTTC. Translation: CASSPRTTSYNEQFF.

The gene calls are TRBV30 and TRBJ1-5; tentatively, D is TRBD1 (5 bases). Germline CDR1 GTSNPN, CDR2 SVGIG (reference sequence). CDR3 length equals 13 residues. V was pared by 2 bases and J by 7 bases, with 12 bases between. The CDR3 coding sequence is TGTGCCTGGAGTAGCGGGGCCTGGCAGCCCCAGCATTTT. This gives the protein CAWSSGAWQPQHF.

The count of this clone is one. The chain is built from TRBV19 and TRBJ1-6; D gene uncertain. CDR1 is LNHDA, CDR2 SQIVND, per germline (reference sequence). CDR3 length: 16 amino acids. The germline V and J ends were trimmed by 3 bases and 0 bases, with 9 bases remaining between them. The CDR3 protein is CASSISGGSYNSPLHF. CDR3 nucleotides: TGTGCCAGTAGTATTTCGGGAGGCTCCTATAATTCACCCCTCCACTTT. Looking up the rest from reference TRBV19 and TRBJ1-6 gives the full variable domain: DGGITQSPKYLFRKEGQNVTLSCEQNLNHDAMYWYRQDPGQGLRLIYYSQIVNDFQKGDIAEGYSVSREKKESFPLTVTSAQKNPTAFYLCASSISGGSYNSPLHFGNGTRLTVT.

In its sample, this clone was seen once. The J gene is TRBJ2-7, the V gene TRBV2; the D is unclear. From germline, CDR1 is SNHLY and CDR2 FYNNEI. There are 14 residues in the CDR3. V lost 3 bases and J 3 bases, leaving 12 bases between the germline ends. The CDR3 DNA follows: TGTGCCAGCAGTGACGCGGCTGCCGTCTACGAGCAGTACTTC. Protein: CASSDAAAVYEQYF. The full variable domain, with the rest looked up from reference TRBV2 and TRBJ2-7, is EPEVTQTPSHQVTQMGQEVILRCVPISNHLYFYWYRQILGQKVEFLVSFYNNEISEKSEIFDDQFSVERPDGSNFTLKIRSTKLEDSAMYFCASSDAAAVYEQYFGPGTRLTVT.

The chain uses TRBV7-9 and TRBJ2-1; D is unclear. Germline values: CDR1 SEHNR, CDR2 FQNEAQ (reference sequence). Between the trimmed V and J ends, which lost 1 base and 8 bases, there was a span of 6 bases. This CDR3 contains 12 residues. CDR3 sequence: CASSLGRDEQFF. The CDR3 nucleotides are TGTGCCAGCAGCTTAGGGAGAGATGAGCAGTTCTTC. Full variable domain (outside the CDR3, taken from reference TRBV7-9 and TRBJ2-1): DTGVSQNPRHKITKRGQNVTFRCDPISEHNRLYWYRQTLGQGPEFLTYFQNEAQLEKSRLLSDRFSAERPKGSFSTLEIQRTEQGDSAMYLCASSLGRDEQFFGPGTRLTVL.

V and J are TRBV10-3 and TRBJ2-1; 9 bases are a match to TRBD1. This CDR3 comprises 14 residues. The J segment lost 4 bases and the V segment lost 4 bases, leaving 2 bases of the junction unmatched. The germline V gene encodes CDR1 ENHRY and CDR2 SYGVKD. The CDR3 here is CAISGDRVYNEQFF. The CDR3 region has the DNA TGTGCCATCAGTGGGGACAGGGTTTACAATGAGCAGTTCTTC.

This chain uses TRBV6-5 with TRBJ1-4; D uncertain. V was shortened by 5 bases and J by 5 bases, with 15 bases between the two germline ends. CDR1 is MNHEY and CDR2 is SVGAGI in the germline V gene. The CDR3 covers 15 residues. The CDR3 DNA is TGTGCCAGCAGTCTTACACATTCAGGCAATGAAAAACTGTTTTTT. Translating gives CASSLTHSGNEKLFF.

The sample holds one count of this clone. CDR3 coding DNA: TGCGCCAGCAGCTTTGGACACAGGGGGCCCTACGAGCAGTACTTC. This sequence encodes CASSFGHRGPYEQYF. The rearrangement joins TRBV5-1 to TRBJ2-7; 9 nucleotides match TRBD1. The CDR3 totals 15 residues. Germline CDR1 and CDR2: SGHRS and YFSETQ. The junction had 5 bases not matched to a gene; V was cut back by 2 bases and J by 2 bases.

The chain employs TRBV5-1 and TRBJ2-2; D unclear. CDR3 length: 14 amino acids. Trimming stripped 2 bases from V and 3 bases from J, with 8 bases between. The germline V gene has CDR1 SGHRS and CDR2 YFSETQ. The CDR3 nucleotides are TGCGCCAGCAGCTTAGATGGGCACACCGGGGAGCTGTTTTTT. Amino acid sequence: CASSLDGHTGELFF.

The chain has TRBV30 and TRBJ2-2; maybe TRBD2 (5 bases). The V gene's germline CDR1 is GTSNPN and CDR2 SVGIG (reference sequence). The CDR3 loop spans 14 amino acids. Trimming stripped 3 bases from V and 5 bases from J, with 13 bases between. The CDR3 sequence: CAWSGILKTGELFF. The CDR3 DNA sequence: TGTGCCTGGAGCGGGATTTTAAAGACCGGGGAGCTGTTTTTT. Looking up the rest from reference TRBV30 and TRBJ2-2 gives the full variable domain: SQTIHQWPATLVQPVGSPLSLECTVEGTSNPNLYWYRQAAGRGLQLLFYSVGIGQISSEVPQNLSASRPQDRQFILSSKKLLLSDSGFYLCAWSGILKTGELFFGEGSRLTVL.

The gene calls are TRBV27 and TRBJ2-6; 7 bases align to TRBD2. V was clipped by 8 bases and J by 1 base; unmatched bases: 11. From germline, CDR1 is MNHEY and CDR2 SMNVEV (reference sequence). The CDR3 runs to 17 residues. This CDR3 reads CASREEGRWSGANVLTF. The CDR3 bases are TGTGCCAGCCGGGAGGAGGGACGGTGGTCTGGGGCCAACGTCCTGACTTTC.

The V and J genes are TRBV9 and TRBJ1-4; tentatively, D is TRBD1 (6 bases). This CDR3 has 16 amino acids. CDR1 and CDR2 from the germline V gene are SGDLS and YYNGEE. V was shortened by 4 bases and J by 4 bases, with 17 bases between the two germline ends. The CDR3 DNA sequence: TGTGCCAGCAGCCCCCACCCAGGGGAGGGTAATGAAAAACTGTTTTTT. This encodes CASSPHPGEGNEKLFF.

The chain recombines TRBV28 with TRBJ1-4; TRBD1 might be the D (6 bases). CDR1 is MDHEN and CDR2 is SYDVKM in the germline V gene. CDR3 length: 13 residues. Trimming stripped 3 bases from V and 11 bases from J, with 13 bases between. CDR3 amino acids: CASSLGAARKLFF. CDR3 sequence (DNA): TGTGCCAGCAGTTTGGGGGCCGCCCGCAAACTGTTTTTT.

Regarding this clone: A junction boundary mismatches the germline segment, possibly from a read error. The CDR3 loop is CASRHTGIYEQYF. The CDR3 DNA follows: TGTGCCAGCAGACATACAGGGATATACGAGCAGTACTTC. The chain joins TRBV5-1 to TRBJ2-7; D perhaps matches TRBD1 (6 bases). Germline CDR1 SGHRS, CDR2 YFSETQ. The CDR3 is 13 amino acids.

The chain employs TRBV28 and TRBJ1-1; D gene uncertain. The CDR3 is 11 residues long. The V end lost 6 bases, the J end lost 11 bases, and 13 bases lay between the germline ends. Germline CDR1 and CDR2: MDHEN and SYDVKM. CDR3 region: CASSSPGGAFF. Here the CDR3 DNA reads TGTGCCAGCAGCTCCCCTGGCGGCGCTTTCTTT.

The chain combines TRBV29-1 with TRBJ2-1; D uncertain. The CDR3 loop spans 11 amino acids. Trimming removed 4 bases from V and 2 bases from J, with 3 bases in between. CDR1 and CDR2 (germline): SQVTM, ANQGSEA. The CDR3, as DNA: TGCAGCGTTGCAACCTACAATGAGCAGTTCTTC. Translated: CSVATYNEQFF.